This TCR beta chain was identified in a study of T cell responses to AZD1222 COVID-19 vaccine. Study-wide findings and caveats: Among vaccine-associated CD4 TCRs, coverage spanned spike, with dominance at 160-218 and 743-854.

V lost 3 bases to trimming and J lost 3 bases, with 12 bases between them. Germline V gene sequence: CDR1 MRHNA, CDR2 SNTAGT. There are 15 residues in the CDR3. This clone was observed a handful of times. What it binds is not known. Produced via immunoSEQ multiplex PCR; TCRdb's table is partial and in-frame only. The sample records tens of thousands of clones, over 60% being singletons. The chain uses TRBV6-4 and TRBJ1-5; D might be TRBD1 (5 bases). This clonotype originated in an adult in good health. Sequencing used peripheral blood, obtained on day 0 of AZD1222 vaccination. In DNA form, the CDR3 reads TGTGCCAGCAGTGAGTCGTGGGGGAACAATCAGCCCCAGCATTTT. Its translation is CASSESWGNNQPQHF.